The TCR beta chain under discussion was sequenced for a study of CD8 T cells in Susac syndrome. CDR1 is SGHVS, CDR2 FQNEAQ, per germline. V lost 1 base to trimming and J lost 0 bases, with 7 bases between them. This CDR3 region has 15 residues. RNA totalling roughly 0.45 to 1 ug underwent reverse transcription with random hexamers. Via MiXCR, TCRdb re-called the immunoSEQ multiplex PCR reads, giving one row per CDR3 protein. The table includes under 85,000 distinct CDR3 sequences, about 94% detected once. This receptor was taken from a human donor with multiple sclerosis. Sequencing was done on a sample of CD8+ T cells from PBMCs. The V call is TRBV7-8, the J call TRBJ2-1, with D unresolved. CDR3 in amino acids: CASSLGGYSYNEQFF. The CDR3 nucleotides read TGTGCCAGCAGCTTAGGGGGTTACTCCTACAATGAGCAGTTCTTC.